Below, 4 T cell receptor beta chains from the same sample are listed, as sequenced in a study of blood T cells in healthy people across ages. The second PCR ran roughly 6 to 11 cycles with a sample-barcoded 5' primer and J-beta primers. TCRdb reprocessed the 5' RACE reads with MiXCR, giving one entry per CDR3 protein. Among about 640,000 distinct CDR3 sequences listed, around three fifths were seen once. Sample: blood. These receptors all come from a man between 60 and 70 years old in good health.

V and J are TRBV18 and TRBJ2-7, with 9 bases identical to TRBD1. The V and J ends lost 2 bases and 4 bases, in that order; junction bases with no gene match: 3. The CDR3 contains 14 residues. Germline V gene data show CDR1 as KGHSH and CDR2 as LQKENI. The CDR3: CASSPSQGAYEQYF. CDR3 DNA: TGTGCCAGCTCACCATCACAGGGGGCTTACGAGCAGTACTTC.

The chain employs TRBV5-1 and TRBJ2-1; tentative D call: TRBD1 (5 bases). V was trimmed by 6 bases and J by 7 bases, leaving 17 bases between them. The CDR3 is made up of 14 amino acids. In germline, CDR1 is SGHRS, CDR2 YFSETQ. In DNA, the CDR3 is TGCGCCAGCACCCCATTAGGGGTAGGGAATGAGCAGTTCTTC. Translating it yields CASTPLGVGNEQFF.

This chain links TRBV7-2 with TRBJ1-2; the D gene is possibly TRBD1 (5 bases). Germline CDR1 and CDR2: SGHTA and FQGNSA. V lost 1 base to trimming and J lost 4 bases, with 10 bases between them. CDR3 size: 14 residues. CDR3 loop: CASSLGQSFYGYTF. Written as DNA, the CDR3 is TGTGCCAGCAGCTTAGGACAGTCGTTCTATGGCTACACCTTC.

This clonotype was detected only a few times. The chain combines TRBV28 with TRBJ1-2, with TRBD1 as a possible D gene (6 bases). Trimming pared 2 bases from V and 7 bases from J, leaving 17 bases between. The CDR3 is made up of 15 amino acids. The germline CDR1 and CDR2 sequences are MDHEN and SYDVKM. CDR3 DNA: TGTGCCAGCAGTTTACTCCCGGGACAAGTTGGTGGCTACACCTTC. It is translated as CASSLLPGQVGGYTF.